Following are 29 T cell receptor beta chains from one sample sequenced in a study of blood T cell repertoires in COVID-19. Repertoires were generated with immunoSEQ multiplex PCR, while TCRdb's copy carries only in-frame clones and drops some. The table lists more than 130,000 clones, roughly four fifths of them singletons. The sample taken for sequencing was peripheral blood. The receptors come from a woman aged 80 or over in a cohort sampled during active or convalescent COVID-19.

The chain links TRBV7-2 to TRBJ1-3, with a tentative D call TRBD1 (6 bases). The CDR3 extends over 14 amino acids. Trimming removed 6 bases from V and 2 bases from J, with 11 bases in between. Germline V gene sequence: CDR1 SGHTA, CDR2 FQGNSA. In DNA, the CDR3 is TGTGCCAGCAGTAGGGGGGGGGCTGGAAACACCATATATTTT. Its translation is CASSRGGAGNTIYF.

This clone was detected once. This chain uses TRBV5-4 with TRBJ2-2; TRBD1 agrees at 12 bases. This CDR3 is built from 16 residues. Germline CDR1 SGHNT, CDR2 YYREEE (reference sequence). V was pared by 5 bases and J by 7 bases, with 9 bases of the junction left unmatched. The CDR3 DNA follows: TGTGCCAGCAGTTCCGGGACAGGGGGCTGGGGCGGGGAGCTGTTTTTT. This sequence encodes CASSSGTGGWGGELFF.

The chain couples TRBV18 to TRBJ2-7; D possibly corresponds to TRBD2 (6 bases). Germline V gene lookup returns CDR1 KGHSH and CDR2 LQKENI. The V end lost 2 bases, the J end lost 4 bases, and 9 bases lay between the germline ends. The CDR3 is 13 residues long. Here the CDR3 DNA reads TGTGCCAGCTCACCAGGACTACGATACGAGCAGTACGTC. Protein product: CASSPGLRYEQYV.

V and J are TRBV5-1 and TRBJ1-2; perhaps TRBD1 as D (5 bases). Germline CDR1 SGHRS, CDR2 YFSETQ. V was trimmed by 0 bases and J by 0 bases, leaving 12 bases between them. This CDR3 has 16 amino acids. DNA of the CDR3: TGCGCCAGCAGCTTGGGGCAGGGATTAGCTAACTATGGCTACACCTTC. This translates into CASSLGQGLANYGYTF. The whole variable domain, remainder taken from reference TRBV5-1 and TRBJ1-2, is KAGVTQTPRYLIKTRGQQVTLSCSPISGHRSVSWYQQTPGQGLQFLFEYFSETQRNKGNFPGRFSGRQFSNSRSEMNVSTLELGDSALYLCASSLGQGLANYGYTFGSGTRLTVV.

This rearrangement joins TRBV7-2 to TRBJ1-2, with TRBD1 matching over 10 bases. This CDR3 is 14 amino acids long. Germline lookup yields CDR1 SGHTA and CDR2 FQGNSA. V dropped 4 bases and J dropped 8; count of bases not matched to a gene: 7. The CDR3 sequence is CASSYYRQGAGYTF. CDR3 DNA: TGTGCCAGCAGCTACTATAGACAGGGGGCGGGCTACACCTTC.

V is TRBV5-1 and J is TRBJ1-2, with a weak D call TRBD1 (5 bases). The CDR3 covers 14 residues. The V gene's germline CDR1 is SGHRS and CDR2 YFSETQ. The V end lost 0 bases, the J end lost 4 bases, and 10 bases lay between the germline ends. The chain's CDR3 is CASSLVAGSYGYTF. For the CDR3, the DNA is TGCGCCAGCAGCTTGGTTGCAGGGTCCTATGGCTACACCTTC. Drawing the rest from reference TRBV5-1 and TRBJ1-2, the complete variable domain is KAGVTQTPRYLIKTRGQQVTLSCSPISGHRSVSWYQQTPGQGLQFLFEYFSETQRNKGNFPGRFSGRQFSNSRSEMNVSTLELGDSALYLCASSLVAGSYGYTFGSGTRLTVV.

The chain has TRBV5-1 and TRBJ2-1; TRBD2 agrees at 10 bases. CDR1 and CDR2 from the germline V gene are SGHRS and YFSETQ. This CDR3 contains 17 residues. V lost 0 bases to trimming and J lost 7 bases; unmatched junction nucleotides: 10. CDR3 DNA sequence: TGCGCCAGCAGCTTGGGGCTAGCGGGAGCTCTCTCGAATGAGCAGTTCTTC. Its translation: CASSLGLAGALSNEQFF.

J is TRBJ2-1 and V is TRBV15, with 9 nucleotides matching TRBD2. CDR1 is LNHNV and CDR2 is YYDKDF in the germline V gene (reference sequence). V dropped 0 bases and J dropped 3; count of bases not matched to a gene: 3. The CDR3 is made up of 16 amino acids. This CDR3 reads CATSREAGGLYNEQFF. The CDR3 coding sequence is TGTGCCACCAGCAGAGAAGCGGGGGGCCTCTACAATGAGCAGTTCTTC.

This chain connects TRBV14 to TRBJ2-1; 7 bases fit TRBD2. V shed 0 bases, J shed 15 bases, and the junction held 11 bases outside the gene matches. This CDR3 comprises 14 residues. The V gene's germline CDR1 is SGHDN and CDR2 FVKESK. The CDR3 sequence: CASSQESGAFRVFF. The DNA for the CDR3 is TGTGCCAGCAGCCAAGAGAGCGGGGCTTTCCGGGTGTTCTTC.

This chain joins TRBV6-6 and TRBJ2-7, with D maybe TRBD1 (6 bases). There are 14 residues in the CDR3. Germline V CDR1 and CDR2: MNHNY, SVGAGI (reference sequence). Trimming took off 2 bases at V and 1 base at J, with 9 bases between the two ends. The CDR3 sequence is CASSYDRWSYEQYF. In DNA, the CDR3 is TGTGCCAGCAGTTACGACAGGTGGTCCTACGAGCAGTACTTC.

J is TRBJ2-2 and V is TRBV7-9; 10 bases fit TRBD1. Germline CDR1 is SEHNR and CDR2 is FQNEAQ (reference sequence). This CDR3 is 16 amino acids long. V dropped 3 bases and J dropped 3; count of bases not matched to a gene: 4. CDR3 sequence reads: CASSLGGTGDTGELFF. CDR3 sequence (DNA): TGTGCCAGCAGCTTGGGGGGGACAGGGGACACCGGGGAGCTGTTTTTT. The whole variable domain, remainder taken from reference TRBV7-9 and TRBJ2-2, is DTGVSQNPRHKITKRGQNVTFRCDPISEHNRLYWYRQTLGQGPEFLTYFQNEAQLEKSRLLSDRFSAERPKGSFSTLEIQRTEQGDSAMYLCASSLGGTGDTGELFFGEGSRLTVL.

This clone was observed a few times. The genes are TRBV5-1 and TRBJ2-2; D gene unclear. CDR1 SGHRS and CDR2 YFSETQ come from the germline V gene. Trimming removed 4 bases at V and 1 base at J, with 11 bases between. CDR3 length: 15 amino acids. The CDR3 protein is CASSPRPGNTGELFF. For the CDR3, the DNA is TGCGCCAGCAGCCCCCGACCGGGGAACACCGGGGAGCTGTTTTTT.

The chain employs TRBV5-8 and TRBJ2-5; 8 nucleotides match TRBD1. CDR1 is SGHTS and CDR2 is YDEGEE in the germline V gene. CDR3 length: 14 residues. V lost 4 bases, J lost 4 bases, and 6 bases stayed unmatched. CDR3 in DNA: TGTGCCAGCAGCCTCCCCGGGACAGGAGAGACCCAGTACTTC. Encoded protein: CASSLPGTGETQYF.

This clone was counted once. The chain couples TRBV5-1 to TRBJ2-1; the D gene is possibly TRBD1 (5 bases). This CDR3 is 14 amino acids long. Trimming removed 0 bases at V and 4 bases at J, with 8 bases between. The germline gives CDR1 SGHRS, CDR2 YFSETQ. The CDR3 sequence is CASSLGGGYNEQFF. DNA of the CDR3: TGCGCCAGCAGCTTGGGGGGCGGATACAATGAGCAGTTCTTC. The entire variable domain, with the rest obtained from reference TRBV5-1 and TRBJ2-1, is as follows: KAGVTQTPRYLIKTRGQQVTLSCSPISGHRSVSWYQQTPGQGLQFLFEYFSETQRNKGNFPGRFSGRQFSNSRSEMNVSTLELGDSALYLCASSLGGGYNEQFFGPGTRLTVL.

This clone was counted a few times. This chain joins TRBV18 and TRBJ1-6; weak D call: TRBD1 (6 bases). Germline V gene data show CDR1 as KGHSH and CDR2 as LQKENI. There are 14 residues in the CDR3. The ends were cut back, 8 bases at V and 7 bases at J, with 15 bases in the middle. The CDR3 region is CASQPTGYNSPLHF. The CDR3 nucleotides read TGTGCCAGCCAACCTACAGGGTACAATTCACCCCTCCACTTT.

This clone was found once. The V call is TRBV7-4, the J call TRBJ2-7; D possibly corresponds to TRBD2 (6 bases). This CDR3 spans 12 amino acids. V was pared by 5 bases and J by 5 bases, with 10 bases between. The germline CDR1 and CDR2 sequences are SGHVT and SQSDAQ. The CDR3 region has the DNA TGTGCCAGCAGCGTTTCGGGGGACGAGCAGTACGTC. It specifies CASSVSGDEQYV.

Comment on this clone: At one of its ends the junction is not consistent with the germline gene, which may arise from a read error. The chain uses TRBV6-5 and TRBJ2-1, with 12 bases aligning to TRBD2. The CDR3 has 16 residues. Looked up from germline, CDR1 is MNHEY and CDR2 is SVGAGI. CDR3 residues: CASSYQTSGGNKEQFF. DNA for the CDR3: TGTGCCAGCAGTTACCAAACTAGCGGGGGGAACAAGGAGCAGTTCTTC.

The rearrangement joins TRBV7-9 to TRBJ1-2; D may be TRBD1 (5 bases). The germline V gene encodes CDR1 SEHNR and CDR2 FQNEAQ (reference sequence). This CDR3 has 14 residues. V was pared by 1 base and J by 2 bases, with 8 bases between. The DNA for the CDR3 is TGTGCCAGCAGCTTAGGGTCAGGGAACTATGGCTACACCTTC. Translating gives CASSLGSGNYGYTF.

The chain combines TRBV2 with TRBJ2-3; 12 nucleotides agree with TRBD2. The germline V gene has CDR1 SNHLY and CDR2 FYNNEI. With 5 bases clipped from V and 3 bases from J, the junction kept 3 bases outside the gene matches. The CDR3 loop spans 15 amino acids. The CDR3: CASSPTSGGTDTQYF. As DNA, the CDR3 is TGTGCCAGCAGTCCTACTAGCGGGGGGACAGATACGCAGTATTTT. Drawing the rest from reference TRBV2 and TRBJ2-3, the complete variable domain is EPEVTQTPSHQVTQMGQEVILRCVPISNHLYFYWYRQILGQKVEFLVSFYNNEISEKSEIFDDQFSVERPDGSNFTLKIRSTKLEDSAMYFCASSPTSGGTDTQYFGPGTRLTVL.

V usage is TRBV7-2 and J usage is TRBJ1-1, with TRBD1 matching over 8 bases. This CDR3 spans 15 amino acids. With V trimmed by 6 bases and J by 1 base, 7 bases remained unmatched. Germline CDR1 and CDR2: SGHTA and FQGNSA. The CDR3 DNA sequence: TGTGCCAGCAGACCGACAGGGGTCGGGAACACTGAAGCTTTCTTT. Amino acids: CASRPTGVGNTEAFF.

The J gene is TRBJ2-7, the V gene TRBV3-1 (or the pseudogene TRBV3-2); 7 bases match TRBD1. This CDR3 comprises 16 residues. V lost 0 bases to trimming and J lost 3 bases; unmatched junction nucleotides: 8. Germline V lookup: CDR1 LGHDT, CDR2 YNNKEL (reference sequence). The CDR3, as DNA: TGTGCCAGCAGCCAAGATGAGGGGAACAGGGGCTACGAGCAGTACGTC. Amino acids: CASSQDEGNRGYEQYV.

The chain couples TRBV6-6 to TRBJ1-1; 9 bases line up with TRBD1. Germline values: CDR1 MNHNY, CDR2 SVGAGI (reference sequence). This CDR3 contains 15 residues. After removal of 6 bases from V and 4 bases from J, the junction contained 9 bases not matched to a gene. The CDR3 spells CASSLQGQGGTEAFF. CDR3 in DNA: TGTGCCAGCAGCCTCCAGGGACAGGGAGGCACTGAAGCTTTCTTT.

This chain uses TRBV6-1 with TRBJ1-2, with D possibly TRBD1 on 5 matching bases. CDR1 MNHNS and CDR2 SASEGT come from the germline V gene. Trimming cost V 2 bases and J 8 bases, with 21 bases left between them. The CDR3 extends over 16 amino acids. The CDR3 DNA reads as TGTGCCAGCAGTGAAAAACCTTCCGGGACTATTAGAGGCTACACCTTC. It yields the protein CASSEKPSGTIRGYTF.

The CDR3 region is CARGLAGGAKNIQYF. In DNA, the CDR3 is TGTGCCAGGGGACTAGCGGGGGGAGCCAAAAACATTCAGTACTTC. This chain joins TRBV2 and TRBJ2-4; 15 positions agree with TRBD2. Germline V gene sequence: CDR1 SNHLY, CDR2 FYNNEI. The CDR3 loop spans 15 amino acids. With V trimmed by 9 bases and J by 0 bases, 0 bases remained unmatched.

The CDR3 reads CASSSSPGGEAEAFF. Written as DNA, the CDR3 is TGTGCCAGCAGCTCCTCCCCGGGGGGCGAAGCGGAAGCTTTCTTT. V usage is TRBV5-4 and J usage is TRBJ1-1, with a tentative D call TRBD1 (6 bases). This CDR3 has 15 residues. The germline V gene has CDR1 SGHNT and CDR2 YYREEE (reference sequence). With 3 bases removed from V and 8 bases from J, the gap between germline ends came to 20 bases.

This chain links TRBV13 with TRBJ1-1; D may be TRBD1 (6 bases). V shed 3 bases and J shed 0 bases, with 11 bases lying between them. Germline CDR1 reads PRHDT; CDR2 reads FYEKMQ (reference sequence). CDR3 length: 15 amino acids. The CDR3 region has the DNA TGTGCCAGCAGCTTTGACAGGAGGTTGAACACTGAAGCTTTCTTT. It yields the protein CASSFDRRLNTEAFF.

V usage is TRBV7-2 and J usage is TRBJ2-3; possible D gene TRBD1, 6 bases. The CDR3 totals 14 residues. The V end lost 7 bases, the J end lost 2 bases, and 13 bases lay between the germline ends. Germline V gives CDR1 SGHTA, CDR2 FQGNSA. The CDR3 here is CASNQGTPTDTQYF. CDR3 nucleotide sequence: TGTGCCAGCAACCAGGGGACCCCCACAGATACGCAGTATTTT.

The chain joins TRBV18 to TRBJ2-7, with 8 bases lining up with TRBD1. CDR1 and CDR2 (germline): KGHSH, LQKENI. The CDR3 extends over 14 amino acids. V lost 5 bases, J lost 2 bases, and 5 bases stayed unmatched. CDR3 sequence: CASSLYRGTYEQYF. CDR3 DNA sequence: TGTGCCAGCTCATTGTACAGGGGGACCTACGAGCAGTACTTC.

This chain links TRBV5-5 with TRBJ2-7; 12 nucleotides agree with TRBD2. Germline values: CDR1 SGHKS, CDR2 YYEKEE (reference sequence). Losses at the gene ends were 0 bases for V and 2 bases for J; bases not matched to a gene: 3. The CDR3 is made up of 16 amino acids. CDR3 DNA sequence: TGTGCCAGCAGCTTGGTGGCTAGCGGGGGGGCCTACGAGCAGTACTTC. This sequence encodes CASSLVASGGAYEQYF.